The text below deals with one TCR beta chain. Its specific antigen is unknown. There are no base qualities to consult, and no much larger clone falls within one base. TCRbeta CDR3 regions were amplified from genomic DNA using the immunoSEQ Assay, a bias-controlled multiplex PCR. For the original study's pipeline: Nucleated cell counts per sample were estimated from amplification of reference gene primers within the assay. To quantify the absolute abundance of each unique TCRbeta CDR3 rearrangement, sequence reads were collapsed and filtered. For each sample, productive Simpson clonality was calculated as the square root of Simpson's diversity index over productive rearrangements. TCRdb provides this immuneACCESS table in a form limited to in-frame rearrangements. Some clones are lacking; in checked studies, under half of them reflect an unresolved V gene, and why the rest are absent is not known. D and trimming come from the DNA, and the V and J calls and clone size come from that table. Here the sample has 150,000 to 200,000 clones; about 88% occur a single time. The top ten clonotypes cover approximately 18% of the sample.

These data originate in a study of blood T cell repertoires in COVID-19 (TCRdb year 2020). About the full investigation: Collaborator samples came from the United States, Italy and Spain and covered acute and convalescent phases of COVID-19. Where available, HLA class I and class II types were taken from metadata supplied by the sample provider and were not determined by assay-based typing. A de-identified subject ID, COVID-19 status, age in years and sex were almost always included in the sample metadata. The prospective study material was composed of cDNA or gDNA derived from T cells, B-cell-depleted T cells, or PBMCs. Samples were obtained from the ongoing ImmuneRACE study (first 160 participants) and from 1,000 to 1,500 subjects provided by 6 global collaborators. A freely available public database, intended as a resource for researchers studying the immune response to SARS-CoV-2, is where the repertoires were released. Subjects who had been exposed to COVID-19, were actively infected with it, or had recovered from it provided the deeply sampled blood TCRbeta repertoires that made up the dataset.

The V end loses 3 bases and the J end loses 8 bases, and a stretch of 10 bases separates them. The CDR3 goes from the cysteine to the phenylalanine over 12 residues. Only the CDR3 region is kept as DNA, spanning 36 bases read in frame from base 1. In the germline V gene (reference sequence), CDR1 corresponds to SEHNR and CDR2 to FQNEAQ. Collaborating institutions collected whole blood in K2EDTA tubes following their own protocols. Collaborator samples were shipped for TCRbeta analysis as frozen whole blood, isolated PBMCs, or DNA extracted from either sample type. Overall study results and their limits: The quantity of clinical and demographic metadata differed by source and by participant and was supplied without curation.

The chain is assembled from TRBV7-9 and TRBJ1-2; the D gene cannot be resolved reliably. Sequenced: peripheral blood. The TCR sequence derives from a woman of 80 years or more with acute or convalescent COVID-19. The nucleotides read TGTGCCAGCAGCTTGGAGGTCGGGGGCTACACCTTC. This yields the protein CASSLEVGGYTF.